Below, one TCR beta chain is given with its context. The data derive from a study of blood T cell repertoires in COVID-19. Produced via immunoSEQ multiplex PCR; TCRdb's table is partial and in-frame only. The sample carries 650,000 to 800,000 clones, 70% to 90% recorded once. V lost 7 bases and J lost 0, with 10 bases in between. CDR3 size: 13 residues. Sequenced sample: peripheral blood. V usage is TRBV12-3 or TRBV12-4 and J usage is TRBJ2-7; TRBD1 is a possible D gene (5 bases). The clonotype originates from a woman in her late teens or twenties with acute or convalescent COVID-19. CDR3 sequence: CASTPGNSYEQYF. CDR3 nucleotide sequence: TGTGCCAGCACCCCAGGGAACTCCTACGAGCAGTACTTC.